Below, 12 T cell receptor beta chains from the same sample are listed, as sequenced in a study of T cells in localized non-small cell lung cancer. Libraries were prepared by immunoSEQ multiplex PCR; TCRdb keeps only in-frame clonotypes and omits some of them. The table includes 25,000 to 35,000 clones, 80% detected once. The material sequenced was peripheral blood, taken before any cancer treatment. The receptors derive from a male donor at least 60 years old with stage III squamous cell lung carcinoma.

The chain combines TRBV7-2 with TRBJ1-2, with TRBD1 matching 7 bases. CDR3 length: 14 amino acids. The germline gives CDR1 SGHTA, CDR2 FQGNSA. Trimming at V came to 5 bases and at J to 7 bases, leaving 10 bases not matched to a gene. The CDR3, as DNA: TGTGCCAGCAGCCCACAGGGGACCCCCGCTGGCTACACCTTC. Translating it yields CASSPQGTPAGYTF. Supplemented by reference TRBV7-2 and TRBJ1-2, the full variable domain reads GAGVSQSPSNKVTEKGKDVELRCDPISGHTALYWYRQSLGQGLEFLIYFQGNSAPDKSGLPSDRFSAERTGGSVSTLTIQRTQQEDSAVYLCASSPQGTPAGYTFGSGTRLTVV.

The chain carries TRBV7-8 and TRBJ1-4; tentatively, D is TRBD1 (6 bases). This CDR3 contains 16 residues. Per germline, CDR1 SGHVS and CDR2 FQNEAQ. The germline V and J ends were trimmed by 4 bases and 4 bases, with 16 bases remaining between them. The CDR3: CASSSQGTARNEKLFF. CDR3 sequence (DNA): TGTGCCAGCAGCTCTCAGGGGACCGCCCGTAATGAAAAACTGTTTTTT.

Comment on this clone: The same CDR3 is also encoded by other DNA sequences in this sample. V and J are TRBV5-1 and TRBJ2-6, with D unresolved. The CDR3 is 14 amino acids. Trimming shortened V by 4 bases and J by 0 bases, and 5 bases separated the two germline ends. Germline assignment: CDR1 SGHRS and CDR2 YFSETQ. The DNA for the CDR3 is TGCGCCAGCAGCGGTCGCTCTGGGGCCAACGTCCTGACTTTC. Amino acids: CASSGRSGANVLTF.

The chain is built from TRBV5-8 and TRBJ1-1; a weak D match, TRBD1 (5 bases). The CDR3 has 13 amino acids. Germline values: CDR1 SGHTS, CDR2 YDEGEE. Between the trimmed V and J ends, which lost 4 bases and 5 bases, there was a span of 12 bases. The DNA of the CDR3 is TGTGCCAGCAGCGGGGACCTGTCAACTGAAGCTTTCTTT. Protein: CASSGDLSTEAFF.

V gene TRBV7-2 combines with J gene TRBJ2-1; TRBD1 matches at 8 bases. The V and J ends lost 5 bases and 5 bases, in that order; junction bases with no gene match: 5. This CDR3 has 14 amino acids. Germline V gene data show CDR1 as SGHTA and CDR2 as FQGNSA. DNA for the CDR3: TGTGCCAGCAGCAAGGGACAGGCCAACAATGAGCAGTTCTTC. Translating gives CASSKGQANNEQFF.

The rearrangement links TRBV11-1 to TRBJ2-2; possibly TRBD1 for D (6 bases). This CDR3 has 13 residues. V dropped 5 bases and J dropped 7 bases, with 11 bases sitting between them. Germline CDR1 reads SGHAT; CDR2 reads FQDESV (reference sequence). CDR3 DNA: TGTGCCAGCAGCGGGCGGACAGACGGGGAGCTGTTTTTT. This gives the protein CASSGRTDGELFF.

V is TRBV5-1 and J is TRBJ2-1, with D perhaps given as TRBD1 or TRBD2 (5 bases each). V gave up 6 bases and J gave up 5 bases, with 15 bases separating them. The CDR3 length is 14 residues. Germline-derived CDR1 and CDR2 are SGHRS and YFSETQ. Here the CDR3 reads CASTPGTHDNEQFF. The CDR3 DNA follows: TGCGCCAGCACTCCCGGGACGCATGACAATGAGCAGTTCTTC.

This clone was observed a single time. CDR3 sequence reads: CASSSPDRGYNEQFF. CDR3 nucleotide sequence: TGTGCCAGCAGCTCACCGGACAGGGGGTACAATGAGCAGTTCTTC. The chain couples TRBV7-3 to TRBJ2-1; 10 bases align to TRBD1. V lost 4 bases, J lost 4 bases, and 4 bases stayed unmatched. Germline V CDR1 and CDR2: SGHTA, FQGTGA. The CDR3 is 15 residues long.

The CDR3 loop reads CASSIAGTDTQYF. The DNA for the CDR3 is TGTGCCAGTAGTATTGCGGGGACAGATACGCAGTATTTT. The chain has TRBV19 and TRBJ2-3; D is possibly TRBD2 (6 bases). Germline CDR1 LNHDA, CDR2 SQIVND (reference sequence). The CDR3 is 13 amino acids. V lost 3 bases, J lost 3 bases, and 7 bases lay in between.

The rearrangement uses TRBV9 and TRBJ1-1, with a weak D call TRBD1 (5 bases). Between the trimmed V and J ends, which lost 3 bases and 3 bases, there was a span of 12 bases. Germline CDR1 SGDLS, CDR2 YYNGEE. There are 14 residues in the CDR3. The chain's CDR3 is CASSERGDYTEAFF. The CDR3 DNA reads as TGTGCCAGCAGCGAACGCGGGGACTACACTGAAGCTTTCTTT.

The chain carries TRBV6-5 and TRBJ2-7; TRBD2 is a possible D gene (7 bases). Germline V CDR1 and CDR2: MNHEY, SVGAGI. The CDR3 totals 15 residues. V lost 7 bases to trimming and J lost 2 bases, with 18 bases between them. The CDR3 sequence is CASTRGGVKTYEQYF. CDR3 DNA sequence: TGTGCCAGCACCCGAGGGGGGGTTAAGACCTACGAGCAGTACTTC.

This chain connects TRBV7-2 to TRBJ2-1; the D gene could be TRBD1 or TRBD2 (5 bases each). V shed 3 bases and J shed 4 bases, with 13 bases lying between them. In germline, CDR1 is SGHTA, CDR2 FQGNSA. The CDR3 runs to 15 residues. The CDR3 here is CASSLDWGPYNEQFF. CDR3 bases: TGTGCCAGCAGCTTGGACTGGGGCCCATACAATGAGCAGTTCTTC. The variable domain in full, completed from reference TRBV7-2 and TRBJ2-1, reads GAGVSQSPSNKVTEKGKDVELRCDPISGHTALYWYRQSLGQGLEFLIYFQGNSAPDKSGLPSDRFSAERTGGSVSTLTIQRTQQEDSAVYLCASSLDWGPYNEQFFGPGTRLTVL.